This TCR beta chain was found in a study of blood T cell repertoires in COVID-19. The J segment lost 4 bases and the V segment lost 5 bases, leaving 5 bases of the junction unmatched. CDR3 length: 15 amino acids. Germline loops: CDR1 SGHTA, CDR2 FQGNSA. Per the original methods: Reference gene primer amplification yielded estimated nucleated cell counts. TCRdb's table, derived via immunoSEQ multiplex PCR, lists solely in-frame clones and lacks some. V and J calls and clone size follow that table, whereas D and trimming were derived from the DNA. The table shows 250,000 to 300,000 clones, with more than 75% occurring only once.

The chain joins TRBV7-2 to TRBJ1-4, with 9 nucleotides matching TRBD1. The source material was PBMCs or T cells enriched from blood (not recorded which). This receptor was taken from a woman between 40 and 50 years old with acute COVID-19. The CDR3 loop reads CASSKQGANNEKLFF. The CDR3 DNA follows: TGTGCCAGCAGCAAACAGGGGGCGAATAATGAAAAACTGTTTTTT.